This T cell receptor beta chain originates from a study of regulatory T cells in long-lasting Graves disease (dated by TCRdb to 2020 to 2022). Looking at the study overall: Persistent Graves' disease meant more than 5 years of antithyroid drug treatment with TSH receptor autoantibodies that stayed positive. Persistent Graves' disease patients were compared with newly diagnosed Graves' disease patients by peripheral blood TCR sequencing and RNA sequencing. The study took place in China and was registered as a clinical trial. A total of roughly 35 samples were covered by TCR sequencing, comprising some 13 persistent and 20 newly diagnosed Graves' disease patients. In the clinical cohort, patients with persistent Graves' disease had used antithyroid drugs for an average of about 9.4 years. Broader findings and caveats from the paper: Patients with persistent disease shared more public clonotypes (about 2,700) than newly diagnosed patients did (966). Peripheral blood alone was examined, since thyroid tissue, which constituted the primary lesion, could not be accessed. Lower TCR Shannon entropy and fewer highly expanded clones were observed in persistent Graves' disease patients than in newly diagnosed patients, which suggested clonal expansion. The authors acknowledged the small sample size as a limitation that may reduce accuracy. Persistent disease showed preferential use of TRBV28, TRBJ1-2 and TRBJ2-5, whereas newly diagnosed disease favored TRBV20-1 and TRBJ2-1. Sequencing and analysis were limited to the TCR beta chain.

Libraries were built with multiplex PCR. The sequencing machine was an Illumina HiSeq 4000. To build TCR beta libraries, CDR3 regions were amplified by Arm-PCR using iRepertoire HTBI primers. PCR products were gel purified before sequencing. In the authors' own workflow: A total of around 59 TRBV and some 15 TRBJ segments were identified across samples and were used for gene usage analysis of CDR3 amino acid clonotypes. COPE and FqMerger were used to merge filtered high-quality paired reads into contigs. BLAST was used to align contigs to IMGT TRBV, TRBD and TRBJ reference genes, with CDR3 defined following IMGT. Any clonotype with a frequency above 0.1% was counted as a highly expanded clone. Shannon entropy was used to measure repertoire diversity, and the Gini coefficient was used to measure V-J evenness. Clonotypes shared by more than one individual were considered public. TCRdb reran the public reads through fastp at Q25 and MiXCR, keeping productive beta chains. Duplicate CDR3 protein sequences are folded into a single record with the most common DNA and genes. In this record, the V and J calls reflect TCRdb's handling and not the investigators' own analysis. This sample is represented by fewer than 450,000 distinct CDR3 sequences; around 24% of them were singletons. Roughly 26% of the sample goes to the ten largest clones.

In this sample, this clonotype turned up a few times. No antigen is known for it. No much larger clonotype is one base removed from it; base qualities were not supplied. Relative to germline, V is 4 bases shorter and J is 4 bases shorter, with 18 bases between their ends. CDR1 KGHDR and CDR2 SFDVKD are derived from the germline V gene. Reading from cysteine to phenylalanine, the CDR3 counts 16 amino acids. The sequence is cut down to CDR3 DNA, 48 bases in frame from base 1. The label giving this sample's time point can be read as: persistent/refractory GD, antithyroid drugs over 5 years with positive TRAb. RNA was extracted from PBMCs in TRIzol for both TCR sequencing and RNA sequencing. The diagnosis of Graves' disease followed American Thyroid Association guidelines. Patients were recruited from an endocrinology department in Xi'an, China. Each patient gave approximately 9.7 milliliters of peripheral blood, collected in an EDTA anticoagulant tube. Ficoll Paque Plus density gradient separation was used to isolate PBMCs, and no additional T cell sorting was done. RNA quality was checked with an Agilent 2100 Bioanalyzer and agarose gel, and concentration with a NanoDrop 2000.

The clonotype was recovered from a female donor with Graves disease. The specimen was peripheral blood mononuclear cells (PBMCs), collected when the disease was refractory, from a patient treated with antithyroid drugs. The chain is encoded by TRBV24-1 joined to TRBJ2-5, with TRBD1 perhaps the D gene, on 6 matching bases. The CDR3 region reads CATSDYKRQDPETQYF. The DNA sequence is as follows: TGTGCCACCAGTGACTACAAACGACAGGATCCAGAGACCCAGTACTTC.